The 22 T cell receptor beta chains presented below share a single source sample, sequenced in a study of T cell responses to AZD1222 COVID-19 vaccine. Only in-frame clones appear in the TCRdb table, and some are missing; sequencing was by immunoSEQ multiplex PCR. The sample shows 140,000 to 150,000 clones, approximately 90% of them seen only once. The material was peripheral blood, obtained on day 0 of AZD1222 vaccination. The receptors shown here come from an adult in good health.

V gene TRBV28 combines with J gene TRBJ1-3; D is perhaps TRBD1 (6 bases). V lost 0 bases and J 2 bases, leaving 11 bases between the germline ends. Germline V gives CDR1 MDHEN, CDR2 SYDVKM. The CDR3 totals 16 residues. The CDR3 nucleotides are TGTGCCAGCAGTTTATGGACGGCAGGGGCTGGAAACACCATATATTTT. It specifies CASSLWTAGAGNTIYF.

The V and J genes are TRBV25-1 and TRBJ1-2; a weak D match, TRBD1 (6 bases). This CDR3 is 15 amino acids long. Looked up from germline, CDR1 is MGHDK and CDR2 is SYGVNS. V was cut by 3 bases and J by 0 bases, with 11 bases left in between. The CDR3 bases are TGTGCCAGCAGTGAGAATCCAGGGGCTAACTATGGCTACACCTTC. This translates into CASSENPGANYGYTF.

This chain uses TRBV6-6 with TRBJ2-7; TRBD2 matches 8 bases. The length of the CDR3 is 17 residues. In germline, CDR1 is MNHNY, CDR2 SVGAGI (reference sequence). J lost 2 bases, V lost 5 bases, and 14 bases had no gene match. The CDR3 region has the DNA TGTGCCAGCAGTCGGGACCCTCGGCGGGAGGCCGCCTACGAGCAGTACTTC. Residues: CASSRDPRREAAYEQYF.

The V call is TRBV27, the J call TRBJ2-7, with 7 bases that match TRBD2. Germline lookup yields CDR1 MNHEY and CDR2 SMNVEV (reference sequence). The ends lost 2 bases at V and 2 bases at J; junction bases unmatched: 0. This CDR3 has 13 residues. Here the CDR3 reads CASSLGTTYEQYF. CDR3 DNA: TGTGCCAGCAGTTTAGGGACTACCTACGAGCAGTACTTC.

The V gene is TRBV5-1, the J gene TRBJ1-1, with 7 nucleotides matching TRBD1. CDR3 length: 12 residues. V lost 4 bases and J lost 8; bases outside the gene matches: 5. The germline CDR1 and CDR2 sequences are SGHRS and YFSETQ. The CDR3 here is CASSPGQAEAFF. The CDR3 DNA is TGCGCCAGCAGCCCAGGACAGGCCGAAGCTTTCTTT.

The chain joins TRBV4-1 to TRBJ1-5; D is uncertain. CDR1 MGHRA and CDR2 YSYEKL come from the germline V gene. There are 14 residues in the CDR3. V was cut by 1 base and J by 1 base, with 5 bases left in between. CDR3 amino acids: CASSQGVSNQPQHF. CDR3 coding DNA: TGCGCCAGCAGCCAAGGGGTGAGCAATCAGCCCCAGCATTTT.

The chain links TRBV6-1 to TRBJ1-2, with 8 nucleotides matching TRBD1. The CDR3 totals 15 residues. The germline V gene encodes CDR1 MNHNS and CDR2 SASEGT. Losses at the gene ends were 3 bases for V and 8 bases for J; bases not matched to a gene: 11. The CDR3 sequence: CASSDQGASLGGYTF. DNA for the CDR3: TGTGCCAGCAGTGACCAGGGGGCTTCGCTCGGCGGCTACACCTTC.

The V gene is TRBV28, the J gene TRBJ1-1, with unresolved D. V was cut by 8 bases and J by 6 bases, with 16 bases left in between. The CDR3 has 13 residues. Germline CDR1 is MDHEN and CDR2 is SYDVKM. DNA of the CDR3: TGTGCCAGCCAAGTTTCGGGGAGGGCTGAAGCTTTCTTT. Translation gives CASQVSGRAEAFF.

The rearrangement uses TRBV14 and TRBJ2-7; D ambiguous. V dropped 1 base and J dropped 3 bases, with 16 bases sitting between them. The CDR3 is 16 residues long. Germline V gene sequence: CDR1 SGHDN, CDR2 FVKESK. The CDR3 DNA reads as TGTGCCAGCAGCCAAGCTGCAATGTTTCGCGGCTACGAGCAGTACTTC. This translates into CASSQAAMFRGYEQYF.

This sequence joins TRBV10-2 and TRBJ2-5, with 12 bases identical to TRBD2. Germline loops: CDR1 WSHSY, CDR2 SAAADI. The CDR3 covers 16 residues. The J segment lost 5 bases and the V segment lost 6 bases, leaving 10 bases of the junction unmatched. CDR3 sequence reads: CASRKLGLAGWETQYF. The DNA of the CDR3 is TGCGCCAGCAGGAAACTTGGACTAGCGGGGTGGGAGACCCAGTACTTC.

CDR3 nucleotide sequence: TGCGCCAGCAGCCAAGAAAGGGGGACAGGGTCGAAGTACACTGAAGCTTTCTTT. Translating gives CASSQERGTGSKYTEAFF. This chain links TRBV4-1 with TRBJ1-1; 9 bases align to TRBD1. The CDR3 runs to 18 residues. From germline, CDR1 is MGHRA and CDR2 YSYEKL. The junction had 11 bases not matched to a gene; V was cut back by 0 bases and J by 3 bases.

This chain links TRBV9 with TRBJ2-2; TRBD1 agrees at 7 bases. After removal of 3 bases from V and 1 base from J, the junction contained 6 bases not matched to a gene. Looked up from germline, CDR1 is SGDLS and CDR2 is YYNGEE. This CDR3 spans 16 amino acids. For the CDR3, the DNA is TGTGCCAGCAGCGCCCGACAGGGAGTGAACACCGGGGAGCTGTTTTTT. Encoded protein: CASSARQGVNTGELFF.

In the case of this clone: The sample has other DNA sequences that encode this CDR3 too. This chain connects TRBV12-3 or TRBV12-4 to TRBJ2-7; D remains ambiguous. CDR3 length equals 11 residues. Between the trimmed V and J ends, which lost 1 base and 4 bases, there was a span of 2 bases. CDR3 bases: TGTGCCAGCAGTTTAGGGTACGAGCAGTACTTC. Protein sequence: CASSLGYEQYF.

This chain connects TRBV5-1 to TRBJ2-1; a weak D match, TRBD2 (6 bases). Per the germline V gene, CDR1 is SGHRS and CDR2 is YFSETQ. There are 15 residues in the CDR3. V lost 2 bases and J lost 10, with 19 bases in between. CDR3 region: CASSFVMGTGEEQFF. The CDR3 DNA is TGCGCCAGCAGCTTCGTAATGGGGACTGGTGAGGAGCAGTTCTTC.

The chain carries TRBV14 and TRBJ2-5; D gene ambiguous. Looked up from germline, CDR1 is SGHDN and CDR2 is FVKESK. The length of the CDR3 is 14 residues. Trimming stripped 1 base from V and 4 bases from J, with 10 bases between. In DNA, the CDR3 is TGTGCCAGCAGCCAAGCACCGGGTAGAGAGACCCAGTACTTC. Protein: CASSQAPGRETQYF.

The CDR3 region is CASTPSGGSSYEQYF. The CDR3 DNA follows: TGTGCCAGCACCCCCTCGGGCGGGAGCTCCTACGAGCAGTACTTC. The chain links TRBV6-5 to TRBJ2-7, with TRBD2 matching 7 bases. CDR1 is MNHEY and CDR2 is SVGAGI in the germline V gene. V dropped 7 bases and J dropped 0; count of bases not matched to a gene: 9. The CDR3 totals 15 residues.

This sequence joins TRBV6-7 and TRBJ2-3, with 7 positions matching TRBD1. TRBV6-7 is designated an ORF whose function remains uncertain. Germline trimming cut 10 bases from V and 5 bases from J; bases unmatched to any gene: 18. This CDR3 is 16 amino acids long. This CDR3 reads CATLRDSHFNEDTQYF. The CDR3 DNA is TGTGCCACCCTGAGGGACAGCCATTTCAATGAAGATACGCAGTATTTT.

The V and J genes are TRBV7-3 and TRBJ2-2; 9 nucleotides line up with TRBD2. Germline loops: CDR1 SGHTA, CDR2 FQGTGA. Germline trimming cut 5 bases from V and 2 bases from J; bases unmatched to any gene: 0. This CDR3 region has 14 residues. The CDR3 nucleotides are TGTGCCAGCAGCCTAGCGGGAAACACCGGGGAGCTGTTTTTT. Translating gives CASSLAGNTGELFF.

This clone was observed a handful of times. The chain couples TRBV5-6 to TRBJ2-7; 10 nucleotides match TRBD1. V shed 4 bases, J shed 0 bases, and the junction held 7 bases outside the gene matches. The germline CDR1 and CDR2 sequences are SGHDT and YYEEEE. The CDR3 loop spans 16 amino acids. As DNA, the CDR3 is TGTGCCAGCAGCCCCCGGGACAGGGGTAGCTCCTACGAGCAGTACTTC. It codes for CASSPRDRGSSYEQYF.

V is TRBV2 and J is TRBJ1-1; a possible D gene is TRBD1 (5 bases). Germline V lookup: CDR1 SNHLY, CDR2 FYNNEI. With 4 bases removed from V and 0 bases from J, the gap between germline ends came to 15 bases. The CDR3 runs 16 residues. The CDR3 is CASSGVPGPLNTEAFF. CDR3 bases: TGTGCCAGCAGTGGAGTCCCGGGACCCCTGAACACTGAAGCTTTCTTT.

This clone has a handful of counts. The chain joins TRBV11-2 to TRBJ1-2; TRBD1 matches at 8 bases. Germline V gene data show CDR1 as SGHAT and CDR2 as FQNNGV. The J segment lost 8 bases and the V segment lost 6 bases, leaving 14 bases of the junction unmatched. The CDR3 covers 15 residues. For the CDR3, the DNA is TGTGCCAGCAGGGCGGCGACGGGACAGGCTAACGGCTACACCTTC. Translated, it gives CASRAATGQANGYTF. The full variable domain, rest sourced from reference TRBV11-2 and TRBJ1-2, is EAGVAQSPRYKIIEKRQSVAFWCNPISGHATLYWYQQILGQGPKLLIQFQNNGVVDDSQLPKDRFSAERLKGVDSTLKIQPAKLEDSAVYLCASRAATGQANGYTFGSGTRLTVV.

V and J are TRBV24-1 and TRBJ2-1; TRBD2 matches at 8 bases. J lost 7 bases, V lost 4 bases, and 8 bases had no gene match. The length of the CDR3 is 15 residues. Germline CDR1 and CDR2: KGHDR and SFDVKD. CDR3 amino acids: CATSDRSGRVNEQFF. CDR3 bases: TGTGCCACCAGTGACCGCTCCGGGAGGGTGAATGAGCAGTTCTTC.